These 8 T cell receptor beta chains came from one sample sequenced in a study of shared clonotypes between healthy human individuals. CD45RO-negative cells were positively selected for CCR7, leaving out terminally differentiated effector memory CD45RA+ cells. The protocol was immunoSEQ multiplex PCR, while the TCRdb copy is restricted to in-frame clones and leaves out a portion. This table has hundreds of thousands of clones, approximately 95% appearing once. The specimen sequenced was naive CD8+ T cells sorted from blood. The source of these receptors is a woman in her thirties in good health.

V usage is TRBV5-6 and J usage is TRBJ1-2; no definite D call. The CDR3 is made up of 14 amino acids. CDR1 SGHDT and CDR2 YYEEEE come from the germline V gene. Trimming left V 0 bases short and J 3 bases short, with 9 bases between. This CDR3 is CASSLDSDYYGYTF. The CDR3 DNA is TGTGCCAGCAGCTTGGATTCAGATTACTATGGCTACACCTTC.

This clone appeared a single time. V usage is TRBV7-9 and J usage is TRBJ1-1, with a weak D call TRBD1 (5 bases). CDR3 length: 15 residues. The germline V and J ends were trimmed by 5 bases and 0 bases, with 13 bases remaining between them. Per the germline V gene, CDR1 is SEHNR and CDR2 is FQNEAQ (reference sequence). The CDR3, as DNA: TGTGCCAGCAGCCATACGACAGTCATGAACACTGAAGCTTTCTTT. Amino acid sequence: CASSHTTVMNTEAFF.

This chain links TRBV7-8 with TRBJ2-5; 10 bases are shared with TRBD1. The J call is doubtful: the DNA matches TRBJ2-7 better. There are 14 residues in the CDR3. Germline CDR1 reads SGHVS; CDR2 reads FQNEAQ. The CDR3 region has the DNA TGTGCCAGCAGCTTTCTTGGGACAGGGGACGAGCAGTACTTC. This encodes CASSFLGTGDEQYF.

This clone was observed a single time. Written as DNA, the CDR3 is TGTGCCAGCAGCTTAGTTGGGTGGAAGGGTGAAAAACTGTTTTTT. Translating gives CASSLVGWKGEKLFF. The gene calls are TRBV11-2 and TRBJ1-4; D is ambiguous. The CDR3 consists of 15 residues. Deletions cut 1 base from V and 7 bases from J, with 13 bases between. Germline values: CDR1 SGHAT, CDR2 FQNNGV.

CDR3 bases: TGTGCCAGCAGCATAGGCGGGGGGCTCCAAGAGACCCAGTACTTC. Amino acids: CASSIGGGLQETQYF. The chain carries TRBV6-1 and TRBJ2-5, with 8 bases that match TRBD2. J was trimmed by 1 base and V by 6 bases; bases with no gene match: 7. The CDR3 extends over 15 amino acids. Looked up from germline, CDR1 is MNHNS and CDR2 is SASEGT.

The J gene is TRBJ1-2, the V gene TRBV7-8, with 7 bases fitting TRBD1. The V segment lost 5 bases and the J segment 8 bases; nucleotides outside the gene matches: 26. Germline CDR1 reads SGHVS; CDR2 reads FQNEAQ. The CDR3 totals 19 residues. This chain's CDR3 is CASSHRSSGQVDFYRGYTF. The CDR3 nucleotides are TGTGCCAGCAGCCACCGCTCAAGCGGACAGGTCGACTTCTACAGGGGCTACACCTTC.

This chain links TRBV2 with TRBJ2-7; D remains ambiguous. From germline, CDR1 is SNHLY and CDR2 FYNNEI. V was trimmed by 3 bases and J by 0 bases, leaving 6 bases between them. This CDR3 contains 13 residues. The CDR3 nucleotides are TGTGCCAGCAGTGACCGGAGCTCCTACGAGCAGTACTTC. Its protein product is CASSDRSSYEQYF.

The J gene is TRBJ2-1, the V gene TRBV4-2; 8 bases match TRBD2. Germline V gene sequence: CDR1 LGHNA, CDR2 YNFKEQ. The J segment lost 0 bases and the V segment lost 4 bases, leaving 2 bases of the junction unmatched. The CDR3 extends over 15 amino acids. This chain's CDR3 is CASSRGTSSYNEQFF. CDR3 bases: TGTGCCAGCAGCCGGGGGACTAGCTCCTACAATGAGCAGTTCTTC.